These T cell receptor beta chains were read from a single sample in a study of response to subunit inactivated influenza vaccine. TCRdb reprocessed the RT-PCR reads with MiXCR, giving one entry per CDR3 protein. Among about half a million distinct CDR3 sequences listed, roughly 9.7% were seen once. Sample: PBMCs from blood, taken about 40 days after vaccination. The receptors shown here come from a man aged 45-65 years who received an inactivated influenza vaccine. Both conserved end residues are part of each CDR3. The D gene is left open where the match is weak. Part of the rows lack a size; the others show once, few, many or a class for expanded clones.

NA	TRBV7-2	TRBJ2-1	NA	TGTGCCAGCAGCTTAGGAGTTAGAGCCTACAATGAGCAGTTCTTC	CASSLGVRAYNEQFF
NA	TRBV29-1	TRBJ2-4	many	TGCAGCGTTGTTCTTGGACAGTATTTCGCCAAAAACATTCAGTACTTC	CSVVLGQYFAKNIQYF
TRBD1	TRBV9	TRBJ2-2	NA	TGTGCCAGCAGCGCCTGGGACAGGGGGTACACCGGGGAGCTGTTTTTT	CASSAWDRGYTGELFF
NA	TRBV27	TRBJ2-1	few	TGTGCCAGCAGTTTATGGGGACCCAATGAGCAGTTCTTC	CASSLWGPNEQFF
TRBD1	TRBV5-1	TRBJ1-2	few	TGCGCCAGCAGCTTGGCCTTTTCCGGGACAGGTGGTTATGGCTACACCTTC	CASSLAFSGTGGYGYTF
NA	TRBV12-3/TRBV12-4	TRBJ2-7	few	TGTGCCAGCAGTACGGGGAGCCTTAACGAGCAGTACTTC	CASSTGSLNEQYF
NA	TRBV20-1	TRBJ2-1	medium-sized	TGCAGTGCTAGCTCCGGCTCCTTCGACAATGAGCAGTTCTTC	CSASSGSFDNEQFF
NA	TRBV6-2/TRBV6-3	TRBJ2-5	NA	TGTGCCAGCAGTTATGGTCGACTCTACCAAGAGACCCAGTACTTC	CASSYGRLYQETQYF
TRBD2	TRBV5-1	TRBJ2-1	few	TGCGCCAGCAGGGGGTCTAGCGGGATCATCTATGAGCAGTTCTTC	CASRGSSGIIYEQFF
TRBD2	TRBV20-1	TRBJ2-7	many	TGCAGTGCTAGGATGGGACTAGCAACTTGGGAGCAGTACTTC	CSARMGLATWEQYF
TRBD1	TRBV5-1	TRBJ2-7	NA	TGCGCCAGCAGCTTGGGGACAGGGGGCGTCGAGCAGTACTTC	CASSLGTGGVEQYF
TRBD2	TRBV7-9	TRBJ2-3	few	TGTGCCCCCAGCTTAGCCCGACTAGCGGGAAGCACAGATACGCAGTATTTT	CAPSLARLAGSTDTQYF
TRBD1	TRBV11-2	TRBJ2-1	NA	TGTGCCAGCAGCTTAATTACAGGGGGGTACTACAATGAGCAGTTCTTC	CASSLITGGYYNEQFF
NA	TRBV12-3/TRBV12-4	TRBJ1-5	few	TGTGCCAGCAGTTTAAGGCAGATCGGCGAACAGCCCCAGCATTTT	CASSLRQIGEQPQHF
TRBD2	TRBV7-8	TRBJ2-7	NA	TGTGCCAGCAGCCTTAGCGGGCAGTACGAGCAGTACTTC	CASSLSGQYEQYF
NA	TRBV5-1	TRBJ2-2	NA	TGCGCCAGCAGTGGGGCCCCGAACACCGGGGAGCTGTTTTTT	CASSGAPNTGELFF
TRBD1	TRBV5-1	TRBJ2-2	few	TGCGCCAGCAGCTTGCTGACAGGGGGCGCCGCCGGGGAGCTGTTTTTT	CASSLLTGGAAGELFF
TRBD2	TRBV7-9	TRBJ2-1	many	TGTGCCAGCAGCAGCAGCGGGAGGGCCTACAATGAGCAGTTCTTC	CASSSSGRAYNEQFF